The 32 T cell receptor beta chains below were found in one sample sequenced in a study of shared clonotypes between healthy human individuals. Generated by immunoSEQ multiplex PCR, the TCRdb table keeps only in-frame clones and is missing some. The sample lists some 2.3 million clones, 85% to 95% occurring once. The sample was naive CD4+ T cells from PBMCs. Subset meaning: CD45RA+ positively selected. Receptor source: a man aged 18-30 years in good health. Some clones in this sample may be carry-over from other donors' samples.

For the CDR3, the DNA is TGTGCCAGCAGTTTACAGGCCAAAAACATTCAGTACTTC. The encoded protein is CASSLQAKNIQYF. The genes are TRBV27 and TRBJ2-4; D unclear. There are 13 residues in the CDR3. The germline V gene encodes CDR1 MNHEY and CDR2 SMNVEV (reference sequence). V lost 2 bases and J 1 base, leaving 3 bases between the germline ends.

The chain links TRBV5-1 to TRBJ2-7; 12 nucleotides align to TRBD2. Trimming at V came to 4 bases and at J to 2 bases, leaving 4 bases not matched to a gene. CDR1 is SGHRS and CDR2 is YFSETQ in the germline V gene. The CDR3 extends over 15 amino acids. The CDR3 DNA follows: TGCGCCAGCAGCCGCTGGACTAGCGGGACCTACGAGCAGTACTTC. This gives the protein CASSRWTSGTYEQYF.

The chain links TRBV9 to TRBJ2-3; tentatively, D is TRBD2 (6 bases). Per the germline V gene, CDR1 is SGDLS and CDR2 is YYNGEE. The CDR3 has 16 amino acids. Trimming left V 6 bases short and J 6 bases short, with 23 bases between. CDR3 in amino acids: CASTPSGGTGPDTQYF. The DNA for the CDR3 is TGTGCCAGCACCCCGTCGGGCGGGACTGGGCCCGATACGCAGTATTTT.

In DNA, the CDR3 is TGTGCCAGCAGCTTAGAGGGAGGAACCTTCTACGAGCAGTACTTC. Translating gives CASSLEGGTFYEQYF. J is TRBJ2-7 and V is TRBV7-2; TRBD2 is a possible D gene (6 bases). The CDR3 covers 15 residues. V shed 1 base and J shed 3 bases, with 13 bases lying between them. CDR1 is SGHTA and CDR2 is FQGNSA in the germline V gene.

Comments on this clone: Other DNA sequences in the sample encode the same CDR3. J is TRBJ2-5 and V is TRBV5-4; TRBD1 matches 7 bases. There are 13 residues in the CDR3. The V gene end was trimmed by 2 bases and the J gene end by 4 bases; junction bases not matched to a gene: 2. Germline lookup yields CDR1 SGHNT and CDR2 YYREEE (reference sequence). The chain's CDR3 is CASSLGGRETQYF. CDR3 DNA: TGTGCCAGCAGCTTAGGGGGCCGAGAGACCCAGTACTTC.

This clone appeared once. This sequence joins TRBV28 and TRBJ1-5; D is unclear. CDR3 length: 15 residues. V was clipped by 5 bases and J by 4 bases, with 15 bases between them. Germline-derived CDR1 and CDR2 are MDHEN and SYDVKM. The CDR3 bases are TGTGCCAGCAGTAACCCCCGGGCCGGGAATCAGCCCCAGCATTTT. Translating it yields CASSNPRAGNQPQHF.

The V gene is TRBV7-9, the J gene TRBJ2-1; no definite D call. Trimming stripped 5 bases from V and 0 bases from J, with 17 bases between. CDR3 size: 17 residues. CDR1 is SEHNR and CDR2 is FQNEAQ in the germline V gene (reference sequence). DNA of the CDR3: TGTGCCAGCAGCCTGAGGACGGGCGGCGACTCCTACAATGAGCAGTTCTTC. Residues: CASSLRTGGDSYNEQFF.

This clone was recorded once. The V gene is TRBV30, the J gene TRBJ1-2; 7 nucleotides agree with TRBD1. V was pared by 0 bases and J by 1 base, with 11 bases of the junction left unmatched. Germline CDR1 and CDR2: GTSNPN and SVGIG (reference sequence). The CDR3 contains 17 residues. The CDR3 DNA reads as TGTGCCTGGAGTGTAGGCCCTGGACAGGCCAATAACTATGGCTACACCTTC. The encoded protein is CAWSVGPGQANNYGYTF.

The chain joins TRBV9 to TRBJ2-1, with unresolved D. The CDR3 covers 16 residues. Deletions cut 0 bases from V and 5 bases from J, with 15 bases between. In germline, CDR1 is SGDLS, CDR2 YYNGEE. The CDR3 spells CASSVGARGIDNEQFF. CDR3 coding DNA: TGTGCCAGCAGCGTAGGTGCGCGTGGGATTGACAATGAGCAGTTCTTC.

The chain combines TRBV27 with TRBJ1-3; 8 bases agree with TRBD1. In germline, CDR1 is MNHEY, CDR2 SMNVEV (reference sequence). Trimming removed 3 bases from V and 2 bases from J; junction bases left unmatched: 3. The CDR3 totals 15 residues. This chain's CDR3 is CASSFTGGTGNTIYF. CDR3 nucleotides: TGTGCCAGCAGTTTCACAGGGGGTACTGGAAACACCATATATTTT.

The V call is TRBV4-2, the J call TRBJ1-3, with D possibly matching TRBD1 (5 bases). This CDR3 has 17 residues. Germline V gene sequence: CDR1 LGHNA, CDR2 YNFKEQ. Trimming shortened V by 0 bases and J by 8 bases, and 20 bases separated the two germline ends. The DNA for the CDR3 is TGTGCCAGCAGCCAAGAAAGCCCGTCACAGGCGGGGGACACCATATATTTT. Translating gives CASSQESPSQAGDTIYF.

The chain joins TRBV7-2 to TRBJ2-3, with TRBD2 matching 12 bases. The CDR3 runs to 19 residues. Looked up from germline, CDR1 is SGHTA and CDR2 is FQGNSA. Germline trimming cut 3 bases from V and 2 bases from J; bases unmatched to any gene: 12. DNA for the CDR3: TGTGCCAGCAGCTTGACCCTAGCGGGAGGGTCACGGGCCACAGATACGCAGTATTTT. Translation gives CASSLTLAGGSRATDTQYF.

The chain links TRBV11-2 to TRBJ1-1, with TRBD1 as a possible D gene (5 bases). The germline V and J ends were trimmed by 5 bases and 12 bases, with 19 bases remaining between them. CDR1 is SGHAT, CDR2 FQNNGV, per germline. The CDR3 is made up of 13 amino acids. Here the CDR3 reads CASSPPDTSFTFF. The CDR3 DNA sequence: TGTGCCAGCAGCCCACCGGACACCTCATTTACTTTCTTT.

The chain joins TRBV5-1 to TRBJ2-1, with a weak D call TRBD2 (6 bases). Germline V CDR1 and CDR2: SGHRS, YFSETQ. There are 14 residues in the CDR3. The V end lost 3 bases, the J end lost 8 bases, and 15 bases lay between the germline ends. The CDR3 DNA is TGCGCCAGCAGCTACTCTGTCCGGGAGTATGAGCAGTTCTTC. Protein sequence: CASSYSVREYEQFF.

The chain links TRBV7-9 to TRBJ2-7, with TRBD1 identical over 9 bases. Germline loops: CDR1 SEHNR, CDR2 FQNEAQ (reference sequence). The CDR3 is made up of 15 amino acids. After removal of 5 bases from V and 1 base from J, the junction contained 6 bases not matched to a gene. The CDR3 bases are TGTGCCAGCAGCCCCGGGACAGGGATATCCTACGAGCAGTACTTC. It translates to CASSPGTGISYEQYF.

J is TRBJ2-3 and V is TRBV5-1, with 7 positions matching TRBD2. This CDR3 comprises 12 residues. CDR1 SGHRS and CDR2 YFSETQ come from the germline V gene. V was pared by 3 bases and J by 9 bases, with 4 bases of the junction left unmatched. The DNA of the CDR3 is TGCGCCAGCAGCTCCCGGGGGGAGACGCAGTATTTT. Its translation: CASSSRGETQYF.

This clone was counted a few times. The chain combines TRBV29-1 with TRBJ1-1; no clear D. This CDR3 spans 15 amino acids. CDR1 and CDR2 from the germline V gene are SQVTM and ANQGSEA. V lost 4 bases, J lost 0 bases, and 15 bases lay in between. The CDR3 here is CSVAPRLTVNTEAFF. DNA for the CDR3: TGCAGCGTTGCCCCCCGGTTGACTGTGAACACTGAAGCTTTCTTT.

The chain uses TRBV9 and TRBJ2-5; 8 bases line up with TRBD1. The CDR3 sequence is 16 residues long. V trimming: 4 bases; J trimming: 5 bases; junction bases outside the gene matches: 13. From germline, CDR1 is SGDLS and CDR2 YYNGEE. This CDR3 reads CASSPGIGQGMETQYF. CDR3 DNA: TGTGCCAGCAGCCCCGGTATAGGACAGGGAATGGAGACCCAGTACTTC.

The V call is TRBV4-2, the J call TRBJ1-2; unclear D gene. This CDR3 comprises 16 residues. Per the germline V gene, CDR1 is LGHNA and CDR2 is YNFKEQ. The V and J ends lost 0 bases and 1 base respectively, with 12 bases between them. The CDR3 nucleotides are TGTGCCAGCAGCCAAGATCTCGGCAGATTTAACTATGGCTACACCTTC. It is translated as CASSQDLGRFNYGYTF.

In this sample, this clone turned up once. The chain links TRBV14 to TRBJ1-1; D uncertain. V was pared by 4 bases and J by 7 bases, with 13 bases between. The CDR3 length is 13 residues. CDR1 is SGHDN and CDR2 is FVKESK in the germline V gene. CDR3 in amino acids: CASSPSTGVEAFF. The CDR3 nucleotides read TGTGCCAGCAGCCCCTCAACCGGGGTTGAAGCTTTCTTT.

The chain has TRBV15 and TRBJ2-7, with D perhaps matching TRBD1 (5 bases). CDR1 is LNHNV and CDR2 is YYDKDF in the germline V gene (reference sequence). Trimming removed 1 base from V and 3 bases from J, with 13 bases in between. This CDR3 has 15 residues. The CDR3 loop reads CATSRGAGLNYEQYF. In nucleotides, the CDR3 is TGTGCCACCAGCAGAGGAGCAGGGCTAAACTACGAGCAGTACTTC.

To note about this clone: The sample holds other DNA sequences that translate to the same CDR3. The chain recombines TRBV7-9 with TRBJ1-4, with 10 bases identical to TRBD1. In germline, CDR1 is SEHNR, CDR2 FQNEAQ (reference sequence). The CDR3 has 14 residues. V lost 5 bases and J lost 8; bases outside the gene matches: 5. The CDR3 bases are TGTGCCAGCAGCCTGACAGGGGGCGAGGAAAAACTGTTTTTT. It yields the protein CASSLTGGEEKLFF.

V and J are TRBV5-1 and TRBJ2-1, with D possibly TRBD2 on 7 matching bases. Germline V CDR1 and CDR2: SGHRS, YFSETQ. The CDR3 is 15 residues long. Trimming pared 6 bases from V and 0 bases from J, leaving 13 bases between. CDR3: CASNLRGASYNEQFF. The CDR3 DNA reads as TGCGCCAGCAACTTACGGGGGGCCTCCTACAATGAGCAGTTCTTC.

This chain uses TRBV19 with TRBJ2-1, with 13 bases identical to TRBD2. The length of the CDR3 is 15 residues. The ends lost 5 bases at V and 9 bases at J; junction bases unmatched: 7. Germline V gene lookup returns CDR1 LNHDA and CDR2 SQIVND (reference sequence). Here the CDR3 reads CASSVRTSGSAEQFF. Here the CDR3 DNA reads TGTGCCAGTAGTGTCCGGACTAGCGGGAGTGCTGAGCAGTTCTTC.

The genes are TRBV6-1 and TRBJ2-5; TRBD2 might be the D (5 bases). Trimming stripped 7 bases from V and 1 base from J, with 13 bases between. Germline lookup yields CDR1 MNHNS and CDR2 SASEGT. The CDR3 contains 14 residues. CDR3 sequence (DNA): TGTGCCAGCACCTTCGGGGAAATCCAAGAGACCCAGTACTTC. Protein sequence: CASTFGEIQETQYF.

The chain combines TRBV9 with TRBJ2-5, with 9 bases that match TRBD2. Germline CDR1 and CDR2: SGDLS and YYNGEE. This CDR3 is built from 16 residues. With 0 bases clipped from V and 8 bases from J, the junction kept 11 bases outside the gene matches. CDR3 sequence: CASSVASGLAGFTQYF. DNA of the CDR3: TGTGCCAGCAGCGTAGCCTCAGGGCTAGCGGGATTCACCCAGTACTTC.

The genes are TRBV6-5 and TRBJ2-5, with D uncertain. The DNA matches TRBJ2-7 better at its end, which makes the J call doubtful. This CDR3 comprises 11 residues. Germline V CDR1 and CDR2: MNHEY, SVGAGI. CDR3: CASSNYYEQYF. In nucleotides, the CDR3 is TGTGCCAGCAGTAACTACTACGAGCAGTACTTC.

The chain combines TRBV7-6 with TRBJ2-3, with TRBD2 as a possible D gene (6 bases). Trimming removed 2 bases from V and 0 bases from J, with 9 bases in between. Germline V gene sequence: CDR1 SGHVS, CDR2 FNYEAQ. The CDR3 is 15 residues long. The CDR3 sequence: CASSLRDSSTDTQYF. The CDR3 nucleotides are TGTGCCAGCAGCTTAAGGGACTCTAGCACAGATACGCAGTATTTT.

The CDR3 loop reads CASSPNLLAGGPNEQFF. In nucleotides, the CDR3 is TGTGCCAGCAGCCCCAACTTACTAGCGGGAGGGCCCAATGAGCAGTTCTTC. The rearrangement joins TRBV5-4 to TRBJ2-1; the match to TRBD2 covers 13 bases. There are 17 residues in the CDR3. J gave up 6 bases and V 4 bases, and 10 bases lay outside the gene matches. In germline, CDR1 is SGHNT, CDR2 YYREEE (reference sequence).

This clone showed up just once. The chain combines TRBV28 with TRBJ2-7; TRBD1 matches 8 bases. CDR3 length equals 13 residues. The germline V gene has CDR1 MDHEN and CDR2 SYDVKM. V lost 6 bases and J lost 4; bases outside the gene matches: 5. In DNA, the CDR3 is TGTGCCAGCAGCGGAGGGACAGGTTACGAGCAGTACTTC. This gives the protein CASSGGTGYEQYF.

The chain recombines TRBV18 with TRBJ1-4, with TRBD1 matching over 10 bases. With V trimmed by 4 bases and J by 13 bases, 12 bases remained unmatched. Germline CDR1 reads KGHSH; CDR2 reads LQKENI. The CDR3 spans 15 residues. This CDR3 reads CASSLGQGGQPGLFF. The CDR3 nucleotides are TGTGCCAGCTCACTCGGACAGGGGGGACAGCCGGGACTGTTTTTT. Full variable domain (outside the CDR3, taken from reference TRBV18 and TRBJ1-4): NAGVMQNPRHLVRRRGQEARLRCSPMKGHSHVYWYRQLPEEGLKFMVYLQKENIIDESGMPKERFSAEFPKEGPSILRIQQVVRGDSAAYFCASSLGQGGQPGLFFGSGTQLSVL.

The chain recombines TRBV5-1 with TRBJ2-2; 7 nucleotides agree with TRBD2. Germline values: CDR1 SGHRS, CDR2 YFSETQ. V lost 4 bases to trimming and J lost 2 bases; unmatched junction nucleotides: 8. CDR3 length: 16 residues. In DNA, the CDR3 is TGCGCCAGCAGCCAGGGACTACCCCTAAACACCGGGGAGCTGTTTTTT. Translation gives CASSQGLPLNTGELFF.